These T cell receptor beta chains were read from a single sample in a study of persistence of HIV-infected CD4 T cells. Data came from immunoSEQ multiplex PCR; TCRdb stores just in-frame clones and leaves some out. Of roughly 32,000 clones in the sample, roughly four fifths were seen once. These TCRs are of unknown antigen specificity. This sample comprised CD4+ T cells sorted from PBMCs after roughly 18-hour stimulation, obtained from a patient who received antiretroviral therapy. Receptor source: an adult woman with HIV who was CMV-seropositive. Each CDR3 is given with its conserved first and last residue. Fields, in order: V gene, J gene, clone size, D gene, CDR3 protein, CDR3 DNA. D genes are given only for firm matches. The size field is filled for only some rows; it gives once, few, many or a size class.

v_call: TRBV20-1
j_call: TRBJ2-6
clone_size: -
d_call: -
cdr3_aa: CSASPGSGANVLTF
cdr3_nt: TGCAGTGCTAGTCCCGGCTCTGGGGCCAACGTCCTGACTTTC

v_call: TRBV5-1
j_call: TRBJ2-7
clone_size: -
d_call: TRBD1
cdr3_aa: CASSSGQGGSYEQYF
cdr3_nt: TGCGCCAGCAGCTCGGGACAGGGGGGTTCCTACGAGCAGTACTTC

v_call: TRBV28
j_call: TRBJ1-1
clone_size: -
d_call: -
cdr3_aa: CASSTSEVGTEAFF
cdr3_nt: TGTGCCAGCAGTACCTCAGAGGTCGGCACTGAAGCTTTCTTT

v_call: TRBV7-9
j_call: TRBJ2-1
clone_size: -
d_call: TRBD2
cdr3_aa: CASLAGRARYNEQFF
cdr3_nt: TGTGCCAGCTTAGCCGGGAGGGCCCGATACAATGAGCAGTTCTTC

v_call: TRBV30
j_call: TRBJ2-6
clone_size: -
d_call: -
cdr3_aa: CAWSTGRTGANVLTF
cdr3_nt: TGTGCCTGGAGTACCGGACGGACTGGGGCCAACGTCCTGACTTTC

v_call: TRBV29-1
j_call: TRBJ2-6
clone_size: -
d_call: -
cdr3_aa: CSVEDRKGRGDGANVLTF
cdr3_nt: TGCAGCGTTGAAGATCGAAAGGGCAGGGGGGACGGGGCCAACGTCCTGACTTTC

v_call: TRBV12-3/TRBV12-4
j_call: TRBJ1-5
clone_size: -
d_call: TRBD1
cdr3_aa: CASSGTVDQPQHF
cdr3_nt: TGTGCCAGCAGTGGGACAGTAGACCAGCCCCAGCATTTT

v_call: TRBV7-9
j_call: TRBJ2-7
clone_size: -
d_call: TRBD2
cdr3_aa: CASSFLTSGGGEQYF
cdr3_nt: TGTGCCAGCAGCTTCTTGACTAGCGGGGGAGGCGAGCAGTACTTC

v_call: TRBV15
j_call: TRBJ2-1
clone_size: -
d_call: -
cdr3_aa: CATSREWDVGNEQFF
cdr3_nt: TGTGCCACCAGCAGAGAATGGGACGTGGGCAATGAGCAGTTCTTC

v_call: TRBV28
j_call: TRBJ1-1
clone_size: -
d_call: -
cdr3_aa: CASTLSWGILPEAFF
cdr3_nt: TGTGCCAGCACACTCTCCTGGGGGATATTACCTGAAGCTTTCTTT

v_call: TRBV10-3
j_call: TRBJ1-1
clone_size: few
d_call: -
cdr3_aa: CAIKAGNTEAFF
cdr3_nt: TGTGCCATCAAAGCGGGAAACACTGAAGCTTTCTTT

v_call: TRBV13
j_call: TRBJ1-3
clone_size: -
d_call: -
cdr3_aa: CASSLEGIGNTIYF
cdr3_nt: TGTGCCAGCAGCTTAGAGGGGATAGGAAACACCATATATTTT

v_call: TRBV7-2
j_call: TRBJ1-4
clone_size: once
d_call: -
cdr3_aa: CASSYPGLREGGNEKLFF
cdr3_nt: TGTGCCAGCAGCTACCCGGGACTCAGGGAGGGGGGGAATGAAAAACTGTTTTTT

v_call: TRBV3-1/TRBV3-2
j_call: TRBJ2-5
clone_size: -
d_call: TRBD2
cdr3_aa: CASSQEMLAGAWETQYF
cdr3_nt: TGTGCCAGCAGCCAAGAAATGCTAGCGGGAGCGTGGGAGACCCAGTACTTC

v_call: TRBV19
j_call: TRBJ2-5
clone_size: -
d_call: TRBD2
cdr3_aa: CASSIDQRGETQYF
cdr3_nt: TGTGCCAGTAGTATTGACCAGCGGGGGGAGACCCAGTACTTC

v_call: TRBV9
j_call: TRBJ1-6
clone_size: few
d_call: -
cdr3_aa: CASSVDDFNSPLHF
cdr3_nt: TGTGCCAGCAGCGTAGACGACTTCAATTCACCCCTCCACTTT

v_call: TRBV28
j_call: TRBJ2-1
clone_size: -
d_call: -
cdr3_aa: CASSSTGTFGDEQFF
cdr3_nt: TGTGCCAGCAGTTCAACCGGGACCTTCGGCGATGAGCAGTTCTTC

v_call: TRBV3-1/TRBV3-2
j_call: TRBJ2-3
clone_size: -
d_call: -
cdr3_aa: CASSQGSGTDTQYF
cdr3_nt: TGTGCCAGCAGCCAAGGCTCCGGGACAGATACGCAGTATTTT

v_call: TRBV2
j_call: TRBJ1-2
clone_size: -
d_call: -
cdr3_aa: CASSEQLGATGLANYGYTF
cdr3_nt: TGTGCCAGCAGTGAACAATTGGGCGCAACAGGGTTAGCCAACTATGGCTACACCTTC

v_call: TRBV18
j_call: TRBJ2-6
clone_size: -
d_call: TRBD1
cdr3_aa: CASSPRTGGSGANVLTF
cdr3_nt: TGTGCCAGCTCACCACGTACAGGGGGTAGTGGGGCCAACGTCCTGACTTTC

v_call: TRBV10-3
j_call: TRBJ2-7
clone_size: -
d_call: -
cdr3_aa: CAISPGPSSYEQYF
cdr3_nt: TGTGCCATCAGTCCGGGCCCCAGCTCCTACGAGCAGTACTTC

v_call: TRBV5-1
j_call: TRBJ1-3
clone_size: -
d_call: -
cdr3_aa: CASSSGWSGNTIYF
cdr3_nt: TGCGCCAGCAGTTCGGGTTGGTCTGGAAACACCATATATTTT

v_call: TRBV2
j_call: TRBJ1-1
clone_size: -
d_call: TRBD1
cdr3_aa: CASSRQGTEAFF
cdr3_nt: TGTGCCAGCAGTAGACAGGGAACTGAAGCTTTCTTT

v_call: TRBV7-8
j_call: TRBJ2-1
clone_size: -
d_call: -
cdr3_aa: CASRPNTGLHNEQFF
cdr3_nt: TGTGCCAGCAGACCGAACACAGGGCTCCACAATGAGCAGTTCTTC

v_call: TRBV7-6
j_call: TRBJ1-2
clone_size: -
d_call: -
cdr3_aa: CASSLDNGYYGYTF
cdr3_nt: TGTGCCAGCAGCTTGGACAACGGATACTATGGCTACACCTTC

v_call: TRBV30
j_call: TRBJ1-4
clone_size: -
d_call: -
cdr3_aa: CAWMKGSTATNEKLFF
cdr3_nt: TGTGCCTGGATGAAGGGTTCGACAGCAACTAATGAAAAACTGTTTTTT

v_call: TRBV10-2
j_call: TRBJ1-1
clone_size: -
d_call: -
cdr3_aa: CASSGRMAGNTEAFF
cdr3_nt: TGCGCCAGCAGTGGTAGGATGGCTGGGAACACTGAAGCTTTCTTT

v_call: TRBV12-3/TRBV12-4
j_call: TRBJ2-7
clone_size: -
d_call: TRBD1
cdr3_aa: CASSHDREREQYF
cdr3_nt: TGTGCCAGCAGTCACGACAGGGAGCGCGAGCAGTACTTC

v_call: TRBV7-2
j_call: TRBJ2-5
clone_size: -
d_call: -
cdr3_aa: CASSLIQGETQYF
cdr3_nt: TGTGCCAGCAGCTTAATACAGGGCGAGACCCAGTACTTC

v_call: TRBV19
j_call: TRBJ1-1
clone_size: -
d_call: TRBD1
cdr3_aa: CASRKQGANTEAFF
cdr3_nt: TGTGCCAGTCGGAAACAGGGGGCGAACACTGAAGCTTTCTTT

v_call: TRBV28
j_call: TRBJ1-3
clone_size: -
d_call: -
cdr3_aa: CASSSRGSGNTIYF
cdr3_nt: TGTGCCAGCAGTTCCCGGGGGTCTGGAAACACCATATATTTT

v_call: TRBV24-1
j_call: TRBJ2-7
clone_size: -
d_call: -
cdr3_aa: CATSDLFEQYF
cdr3_nt: TGTGCCACCAGTGATTTGTTCGAGCAGTACTTC

v_call: TRBV7-2
j_call: TRBJ1-1
clone_size: few
d_call: TRBD1
cdr3_aa: CASSFTGGLAEAFF
cdr3_nt: TGTGCCAGCAGTTTTACAGGGGGTTTAGCTGAAGCTTTCTTT

v_call: TRBV19
j_call: TRBJ1-2
clone_size: -
d_call: -
cdr3_aa: CASTRENYGYTF
cdr3_nt: TGTGCCAGTACCCGGGAGAACTATGGCTACACCTTC

v_call: TRBV5-4
j_call: TRBJ1-2
clone_size: -
d_call: -
cdr3_aa: CASSLEQGRPYGYTF
cdr3_nt: TGTGCCAGCAGCTTGGAGCAGGGCCGACCCTATGGCTACACCTTC

v_call: TRBV7-3
j_call: TRBJ2-3
clone_size: -
d_call: TRBD1
cdr3_aa: CASSQIGTASDTQYF
cdr3_nt: TGTGCCAGCAGTCAGATTGGGACAGCCTCAGATACGCAGTATTTT

v_call: TRBV5-4
j_call: TRBJ2-2
clone_size: few
d_call: -
cdr3_aa: CASSLVSAGELFF
cdr3_nt: TGTGCCAGCAGCTTGGTATCAGCCGGGGAGCTGTTTTTT

v_call: TRBV10-3
j_call: TRBJ1-1
clone_size: -
d_call: -
cdr3_aa: CAITVSGNTEAFF
cdr3_nt: TGTGCCATCACTGTTTCGGGGAACACTGAAGCTTTCTTT

v_call: TRBV6-4
j_call: TRBJ2-3
clone_size: -
d_call: TRBD2
cdr3_aa: CASSANSGSPTDTQYF
cdr3_nt: TGTGCCAGCAGCGCTAATAGCGGGAGTCCCACAGATACGCAGTATTTT

v_call: TRBV7-6
j_call: TRBJ2-7
clone_size: once
d_call: -
cdr3_aa: CASSLEGGYEQYF
cdr3_nt: TGTGCCAGCAGCTTAGAAGGGGGCTACGAGCAGTACTTC